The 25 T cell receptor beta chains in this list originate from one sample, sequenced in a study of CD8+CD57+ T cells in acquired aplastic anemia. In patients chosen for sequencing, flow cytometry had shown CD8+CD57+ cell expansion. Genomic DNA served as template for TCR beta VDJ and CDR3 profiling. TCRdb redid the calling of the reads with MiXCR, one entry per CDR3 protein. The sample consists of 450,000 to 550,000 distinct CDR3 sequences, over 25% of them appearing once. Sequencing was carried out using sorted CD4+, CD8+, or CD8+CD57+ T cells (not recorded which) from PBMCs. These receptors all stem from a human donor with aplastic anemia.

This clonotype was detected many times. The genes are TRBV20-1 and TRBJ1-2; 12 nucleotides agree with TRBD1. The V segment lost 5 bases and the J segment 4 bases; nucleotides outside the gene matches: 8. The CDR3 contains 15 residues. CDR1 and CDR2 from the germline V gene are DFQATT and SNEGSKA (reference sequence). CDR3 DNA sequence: TGCAGTGCTGCAAATCCGGGACAGGGGGCCTATGGCTACACCTTC. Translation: CSAANPGQGAYGYTF.

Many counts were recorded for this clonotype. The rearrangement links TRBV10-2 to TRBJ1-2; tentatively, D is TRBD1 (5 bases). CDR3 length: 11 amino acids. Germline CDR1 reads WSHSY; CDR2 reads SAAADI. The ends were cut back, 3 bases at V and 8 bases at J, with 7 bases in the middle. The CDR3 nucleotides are TGCGCCAGCAGTGACAGGGAGGGCTACACCTTC. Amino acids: CASSDREGYTF.

The CDR3 bases are TGTGCCACCAGCAGAGATCGGTCGAACACTGAAGCTTTCTTT. This codes for CATSRDRSNTEAFF. This chain connects TRBV15 to TRBJ1-1, with D uncertain. Germline CDR1 and CDR2: LNHNV and YYDKDF (reference sequence). V lost 0 bases and J 1 base, leaving 6 bases between the germline ends. This CDR3 is 14 amino acids long.

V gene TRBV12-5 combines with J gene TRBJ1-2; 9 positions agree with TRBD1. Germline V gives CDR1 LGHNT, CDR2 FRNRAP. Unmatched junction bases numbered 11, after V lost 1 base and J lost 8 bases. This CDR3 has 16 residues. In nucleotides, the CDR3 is TGTGCTAGTGGTTTGGACCCACCGGGACAGGGTTTGGGCTACACCTTC. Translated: CASGLDPPGQGLGYTF.

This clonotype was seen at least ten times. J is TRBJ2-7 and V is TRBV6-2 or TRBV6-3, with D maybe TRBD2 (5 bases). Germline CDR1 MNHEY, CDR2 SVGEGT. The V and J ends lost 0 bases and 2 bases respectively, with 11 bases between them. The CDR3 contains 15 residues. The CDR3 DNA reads TGTGCCAGCAGTTACTCGAGAGGGCAGACCTACGAGCAGTACTTC. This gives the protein CASSYSRGQTYEQYF.

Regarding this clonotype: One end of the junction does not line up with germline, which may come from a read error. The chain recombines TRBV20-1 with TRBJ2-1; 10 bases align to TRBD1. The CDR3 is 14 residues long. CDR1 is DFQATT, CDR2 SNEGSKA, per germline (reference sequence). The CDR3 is CSTRQDRGYNEQFF. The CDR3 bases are TGCAGTACTAGACAGGACAGGGGGTACAATGAGCAGTTCTTC.

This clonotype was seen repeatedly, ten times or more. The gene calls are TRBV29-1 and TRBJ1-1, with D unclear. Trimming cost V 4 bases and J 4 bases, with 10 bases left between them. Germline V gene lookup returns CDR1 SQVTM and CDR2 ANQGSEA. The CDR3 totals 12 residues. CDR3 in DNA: TGCAGCGTTGCTCAACAAGGCACTGAAGCTTTCTTT. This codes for CSVAQQGTEAFF.

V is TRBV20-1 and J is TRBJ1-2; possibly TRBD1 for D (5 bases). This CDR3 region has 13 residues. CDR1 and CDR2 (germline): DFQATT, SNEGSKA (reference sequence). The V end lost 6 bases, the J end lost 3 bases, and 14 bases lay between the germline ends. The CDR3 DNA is TGCAGTGCACAAGGGGAGGTTGACTATGGCTACACCTTC. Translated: CSAQGEVDYGYTF.

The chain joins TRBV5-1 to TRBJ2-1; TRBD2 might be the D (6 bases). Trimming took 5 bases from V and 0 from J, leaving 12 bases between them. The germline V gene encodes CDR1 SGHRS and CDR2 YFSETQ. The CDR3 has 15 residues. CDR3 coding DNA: TGCGCCAGCAGAGTAGCGGACATCTCCTACAATGAGCAGTTCTTC. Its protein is CASRVADISYNEQFF. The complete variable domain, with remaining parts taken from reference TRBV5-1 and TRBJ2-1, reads KAGVTQTPRYLIKTRGQQVTLSCSPISGHRSVSWYQQTPGQGLQFLFEYFSETQRNKGNFPGRFSGRQFSNSRSEMNVSTLELGDSALYLCASRVADISYNEQFFGPGTRLTVL.

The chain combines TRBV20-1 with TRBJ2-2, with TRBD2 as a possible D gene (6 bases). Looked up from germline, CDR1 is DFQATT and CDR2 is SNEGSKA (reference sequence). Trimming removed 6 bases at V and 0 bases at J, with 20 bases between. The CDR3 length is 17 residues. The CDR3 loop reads CSAPRDSGRSNTGELFF. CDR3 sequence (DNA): TGCAGTGCGCCGAGGGACTCGGGACGGTCGAACACCGGGGAGCTGTTTTTT.

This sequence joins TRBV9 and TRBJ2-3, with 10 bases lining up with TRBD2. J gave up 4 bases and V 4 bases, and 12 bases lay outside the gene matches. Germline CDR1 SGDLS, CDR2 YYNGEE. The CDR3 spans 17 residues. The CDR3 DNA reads TGTGCCAGCAGCCTCCCTCAAGGGCTAGCGGGAGCAGATACGCAGTATTTT. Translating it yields CASSLPQGLAGADTQYF.

CDR3 sequence: CATRFAGTDTQYF. The DNA for the CDR3 is TGTGCCACCCGATTTGCGGGCACAGATACGCAGTATTTT. The chain is built from TRBV6-1 and TRBJ2-3; the D is unclear. Germline loops: CDR1 MNHNS, CDR2 SASEGT. Trimming pared 10 bases from V and 1 base from J, leaving 12 bases between. The CDR3 has 13 amino acids.

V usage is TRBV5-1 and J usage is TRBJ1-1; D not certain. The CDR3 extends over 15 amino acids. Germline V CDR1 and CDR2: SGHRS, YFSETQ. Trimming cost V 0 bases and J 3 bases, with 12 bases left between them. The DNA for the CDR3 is TGCGCCAGCAGCTTGGCCACCAGTAGTGACACTGAAGCTTTCTTT. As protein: CASSLATSSDTEAFF.

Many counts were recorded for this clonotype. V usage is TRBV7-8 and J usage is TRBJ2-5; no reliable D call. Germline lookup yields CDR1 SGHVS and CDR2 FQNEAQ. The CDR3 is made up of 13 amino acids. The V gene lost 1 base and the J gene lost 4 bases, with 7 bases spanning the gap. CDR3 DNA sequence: TGTGCCAGCAGCTTAGATAAAGGAGAGACCCAGTACTTC. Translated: CASSLDKGETQYF.

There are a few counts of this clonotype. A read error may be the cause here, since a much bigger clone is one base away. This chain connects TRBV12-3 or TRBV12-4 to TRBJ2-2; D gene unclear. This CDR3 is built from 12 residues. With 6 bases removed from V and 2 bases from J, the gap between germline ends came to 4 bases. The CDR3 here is CASSFNTGELFF. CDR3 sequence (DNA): TGTGCCAGCAGCTTCAACACCGGGGAGCTGTTTTTT.

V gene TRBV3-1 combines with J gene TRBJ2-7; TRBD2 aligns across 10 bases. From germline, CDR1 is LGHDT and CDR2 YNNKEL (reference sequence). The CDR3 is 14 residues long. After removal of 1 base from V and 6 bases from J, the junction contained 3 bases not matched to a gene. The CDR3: CASSQALAGAEQYF. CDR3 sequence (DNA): TGTGCCAGCAGCCAAGCCCTAGCGGGAGCCGAGCAGTACTTC.

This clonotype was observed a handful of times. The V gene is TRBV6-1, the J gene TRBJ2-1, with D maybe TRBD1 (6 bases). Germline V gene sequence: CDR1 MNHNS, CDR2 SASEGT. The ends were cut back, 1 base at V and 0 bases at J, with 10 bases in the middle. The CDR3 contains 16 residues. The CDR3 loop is CASSEEGRGSYNEQFF. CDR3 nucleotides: TGTGCCAGCAGTGAAGAAGGCAGGGGCTCCTACAATGAGCAGTTCTTC.

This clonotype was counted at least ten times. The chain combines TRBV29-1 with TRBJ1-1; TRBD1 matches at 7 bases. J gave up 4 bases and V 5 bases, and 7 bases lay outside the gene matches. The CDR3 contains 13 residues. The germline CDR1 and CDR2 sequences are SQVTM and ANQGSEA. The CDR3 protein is CSVRGTASTEAFF. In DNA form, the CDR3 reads TGCAGCGTTAGAGGGACAGCGTCCACTGAAGCTTTCTTT.

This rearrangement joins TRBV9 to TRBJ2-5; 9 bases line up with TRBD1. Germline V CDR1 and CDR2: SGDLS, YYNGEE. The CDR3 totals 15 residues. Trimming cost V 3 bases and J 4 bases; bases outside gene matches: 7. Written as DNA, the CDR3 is TGTGCCAGCAGCGCCGGGGACAGGGCTAGAGAGACCCAGTACTTC. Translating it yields CASSAGDRARETQYF.

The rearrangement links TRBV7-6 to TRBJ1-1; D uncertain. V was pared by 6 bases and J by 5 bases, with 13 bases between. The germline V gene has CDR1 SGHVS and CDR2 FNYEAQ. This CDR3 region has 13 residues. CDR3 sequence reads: CASRAVDRTEAFF. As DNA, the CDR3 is TGTGCCAGCAGAGCGGTCGATCGAACTGAAGCTTTCTTT. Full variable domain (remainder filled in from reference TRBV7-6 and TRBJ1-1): GAGVSQSPRYKVTKRGQDVALRCDPISGHVSLYWYRQALGQGPEFLTYFNYEAQQDKSGLPNDRFSAERPEGSISTLTIQRTEQRDSAMYRCASRAVDRTEAFFGQGTRLTVV.

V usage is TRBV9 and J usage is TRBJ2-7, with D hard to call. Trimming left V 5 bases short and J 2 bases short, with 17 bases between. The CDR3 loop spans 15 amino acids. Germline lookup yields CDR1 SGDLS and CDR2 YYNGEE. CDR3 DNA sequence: TGTGCCAGCAGGGCCCTGGCGGACCTCACCTACGAGCAGTACTTC. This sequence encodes CASRALADLTYEQYF.

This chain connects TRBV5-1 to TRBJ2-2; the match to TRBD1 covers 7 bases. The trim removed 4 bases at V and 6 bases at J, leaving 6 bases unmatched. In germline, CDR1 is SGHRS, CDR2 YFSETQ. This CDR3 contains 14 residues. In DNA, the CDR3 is TGCGCCAGCAGCAGACAGGGCGATTCCGGGGAGCTGTTTTTT. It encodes CASSRQGDSGELFF.

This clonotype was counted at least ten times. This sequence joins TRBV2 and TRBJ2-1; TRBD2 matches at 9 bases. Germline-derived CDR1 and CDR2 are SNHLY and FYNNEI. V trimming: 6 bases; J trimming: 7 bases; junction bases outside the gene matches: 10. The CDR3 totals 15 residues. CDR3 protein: CASRDTSGRSNEQFF. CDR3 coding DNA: TGTGCCAGCAGGGATACTAGCGGGCGATCGAATGAGCAGTTCTTC.

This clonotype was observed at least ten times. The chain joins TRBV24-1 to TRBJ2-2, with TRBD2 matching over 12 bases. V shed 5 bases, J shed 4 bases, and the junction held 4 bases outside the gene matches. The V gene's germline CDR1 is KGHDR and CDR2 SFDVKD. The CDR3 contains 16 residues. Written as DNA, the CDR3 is TGTGCCACCAGTGCCTCACTAGCGGGGGGCACCGGGGAGCTGTTTTTT. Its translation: CATSASLAGGTGELFF.

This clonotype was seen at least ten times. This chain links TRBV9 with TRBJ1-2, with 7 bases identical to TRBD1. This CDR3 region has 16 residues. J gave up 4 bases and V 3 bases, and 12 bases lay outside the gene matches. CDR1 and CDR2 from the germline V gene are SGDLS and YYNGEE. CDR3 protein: CASSAYSGDSAYGYTF. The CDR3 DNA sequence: TGTGCCAGCAGCGCCTACTCCGGGGACAGCGCCTATGGCTACACCTTC. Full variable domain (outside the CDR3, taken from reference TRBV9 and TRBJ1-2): DSGVTQTPKHLITATGQRVTLRCSPRSGDLSVYWYQQSLDQGLQFLIQYYNGEERAKGNILERFSAQQFPDLHSELNLSSLELGDSALYFCASSAYSGDSAYGYTFGSGTRLTVV.